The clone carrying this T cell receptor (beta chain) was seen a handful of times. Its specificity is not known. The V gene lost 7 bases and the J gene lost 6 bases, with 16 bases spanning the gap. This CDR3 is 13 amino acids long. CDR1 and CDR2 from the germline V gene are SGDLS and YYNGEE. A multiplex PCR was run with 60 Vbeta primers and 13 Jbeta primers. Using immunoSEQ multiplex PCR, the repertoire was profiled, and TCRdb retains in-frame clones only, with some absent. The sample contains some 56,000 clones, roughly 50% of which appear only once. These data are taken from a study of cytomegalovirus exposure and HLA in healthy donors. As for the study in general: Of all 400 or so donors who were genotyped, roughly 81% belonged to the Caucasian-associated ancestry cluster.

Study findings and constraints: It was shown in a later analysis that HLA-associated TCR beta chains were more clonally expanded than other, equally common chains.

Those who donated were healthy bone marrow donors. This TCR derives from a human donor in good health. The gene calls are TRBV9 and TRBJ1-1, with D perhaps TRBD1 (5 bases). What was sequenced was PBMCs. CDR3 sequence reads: CASASSGGSEAFF. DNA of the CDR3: TGTGCCAGCGCCTCCTCGGGGGGATCTGAAGCTTTCTTT.